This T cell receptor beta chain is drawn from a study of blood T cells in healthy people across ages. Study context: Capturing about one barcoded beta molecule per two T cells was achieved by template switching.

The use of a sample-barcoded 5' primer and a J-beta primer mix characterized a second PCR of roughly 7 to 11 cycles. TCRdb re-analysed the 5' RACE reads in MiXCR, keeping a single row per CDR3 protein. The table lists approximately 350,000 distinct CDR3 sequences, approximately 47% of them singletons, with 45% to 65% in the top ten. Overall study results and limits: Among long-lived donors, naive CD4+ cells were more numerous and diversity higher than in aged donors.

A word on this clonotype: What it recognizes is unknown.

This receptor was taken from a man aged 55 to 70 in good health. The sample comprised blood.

CDR3 in amino acids: CASSPGGYTDTQYF. CDR3 nucleotides: TGCGCCAGCAGTCCGGGGGGTTACACAGATACGCAGTATTTT. The chain employs TRBV5-1 and TRBJ2-3; 7 positions match TRBD2. The CDR3 has 14 residues. CDR1 and CDR2 from the germline V gene are SGHRS and YFSETQ. Germline trimming cut 5 bases from V and 2 bases from J; bases unmatched to any gene: 5.